This T cell receptor beta chain was found in a study of T cells in Graves' hyperthyroidism and ophthalmopathy (dated by TCRdb to between 2019 and 2020). Regarding the study in general: To identify TCR V-J signatures that set the groups apart, the researchers used a discovery cohort of 95 to 100 patients, made up of fewer than 50 with Graves' ophthalmopathy and about 60 with stable Graves' hyperthyroidism. An independent validation cohort of around 20 hyperthyroidism patients and 17 patients who later progressed to ophthalmopathy tested prospective prediction of ophthalmopathy. The 100 discovery patients were divided at random into training and test sets in a 7:3 ratio. In addition, the study compared T-cell repertoires in thyroid tissue and in blood from five to seven Graves' hyperthyroidism patients. Once sampling was done, hyperthyroidism patients were given methimazole at a starting dose of 30 mg daily, whereas ophthalmopathy patients were given high-dose intravenous methylprednisolone. According to the paper, TCR Vbeta CDR3 sequencing was carried out on some 130 peripheral blood samples, which came from more than 40 ophthalmopathy, around 74 hyperthyroidism and roughly 17 progressor patients.

Broad study findings and their caveats: No statistical method was used to set the sample size in advance, and investigators knew the group allocation. Blood samples also contained most of the expanded thyroid clonotypes (frequency above 0.001), which suggests that blood repertoires may reflect thyroid immune responses. In validation, the model predicted progression to ophthalmopathy with approximately 69% sensitivity and 72% to 85% specificity, a median of 6.5 months before onset. In cross-validation, a model built on a 13 V-J signature told ophthalmopathy apart from stable hyperthyroidism with 85% to 90% sensitivity and about 81% specificity, and in testing the same model reached 80%/75%.

CDR1 and CDR2 were assigned from the germline V gene as KGHDR and SFDVKD. The CDR3, from cysteine to phenylalanine, totals 13 residues. CDR3 DNA is the only sequence kept; it has 39 bases, read in frame from the first base. The junction carries 11 bases between V and J, which are trimmed by 5 bases and 5 bases respectively. Graves' hyperthyroidism was defined as stable when no progression to ophthalmopathy occurred over 18 months of follow-up. Hyperthyroidism patients were aged 18 to 65 years and newly diagnosed, with disease duration of less than 2 months. Any patient with an uncontrolled infection, another autoimmune disease, pregnancy or lactation was excluded. Diagnoses were established on the basis of clinical symptoms, serum thyroxine and TRAb, thyroid ultrasound, and orbital computed tomography. Total RNA was extracted with Trizol reagent, and quality was checked on an Agilent 2100 Bioanalyzer.

With respect to this clonotype: No antigen is known for it. The input lacks base qualities; no much larger clone sits a single base away.

TCR beta CDR3 regions were amplified from RNA transcripts. The first round of RT-PCR for the TCR CDR3 was performed with the HTBI primer set and the Qiagen OneStep RT-PCR kit. A second multiplex PCR round built the libraries, followed by size selection and purification. The libraries were sequenced on an Illumina HiSeq2000 using paired-end 100 bp reads. Processing in the source paper ran as follows. SOAPnuke was used to process the raw data, with reads discarded if the reads contained adapters or uncalled bases, had a mean Phred below 15, or lacked an exact constant-primer or identifier match. COPE v1.2.5 was used to merge high-quality paired reads, and clonotypes were defined as unique nucleotide sequences. Clonotypes were aligned to IMGT TRBV, TRBD and TRBJ reference segments using MiTCR v1.1. The analysis was restricted to V-J combinations with a frequency above 0.0001, which together covered roughly 99% of the repertoires. A TCS score was defined as the ratio of F50 (clonal expansion) to E x V (chaos), with BLOSUM62-based TCRdist applied between CDR3 peptides within each V-J. Welch's t-statistics and random forest reduced fewer than 600 V-J features to 13, which were used in a naive Bayes classifier (R e1071). The public reads were run again by TCRdb, first through fastp at Q25 and then through MiXCR, and only productive beta chains were kept. CDR3 protein duplicates are merged, each entry listing the most common genes and DNA. The V and J calls were determined by TCRdb, not by the authors. For this sample there are 600,000 or so distinct CDR3 sequences; roughly 46% appear just once. The top ten clones comprise nearly 8.5% of the sample.

The specimen sequenced was peripheral blood or thyroid tissue (not recorded which). The origin of this receptor is a woman in her late teens or twenties with Graves' hyperthyroidism. Donor details come from another sample of the same person, matched by shared clones. The V and J genes are TRBV24-1 and TRBJ2-5; the D gene lacks a confident call. In nucleotides, the sequence is TGTGCCACCAGTGGGACGGTCGGTGAGACCCAGTACTTC. Protein translation: CATSGTVGETQYF.